The sample holds a few counts of the clone carrying this T cell receptor beta chain. As yet, its antigen is unknown. The treatment here: approximately nine-day PBMC culture with coronavirus spike peptide pools or control peptides (ViraFEST assay). Ahead of the COVID-19 pandemic (2011-2018), the CD4+ T cells of the unexposed donor were collected. IL-2 (around 9.8 IU/ml) and peptide pools (around 10 ug/ml) were added to cultures of some 2.2 million PBMCs per well. The data belong to a study of vaccination and CD4 T cells after COVID-19. The assay that was used to sequence DNA from cultured CD4+ T cells was the Oncomine TCR Beta short-read assay. Each CDR3 protein gets one entry after TCRdb re-called the PCR reads with MiXCR. The repertoire holds fewer than 9,500 distinct CDR3 sequences, with 47% as singletons. The sequence came from a human donor in good health. Source material: CD4+ T cells from blood, cultured in vitro.

The CDR3 sequence: CSAQPTGGGTEAFF. CDR3 coding DNA: TGCAGTGCCCAACCTACAGGGGGCGGCACTGAAGCTTTCTTT. The chain combines TRBV20-1 with TRBJ1-1, with 9 nucleotides matching TRBD1. Trimming removed 6 bases from V and 4 bases from J; junction bases left unmatched: 9. The CDR3 runs 14 residues. Looked up from germline, CDR1 is DFQATT and CDR2 is SNEGSKA (reference sequence).